These T cell receptor beta chains were read from a single sample in a study of T cell changes during pregnancy in multiple sclerosis. Assay used: immunoSEQ multiplex PCR; TCRdb lists only in-frame clones, some missing. This table holds some 60,000 clones, about 91% found once. The sequences come from peripheral blood, collected after pregnancy. These receptors originate from a female donor with multiple sclerosis, enrolled in a pregnancy study. Each CDR3 is given without its conserved first and last residue. Some rows mark clone size as missing; the rest say once, few, many or name a class of expanded clone.

TRBV2	few	TRBJ2-7	ASITGYYEQY
TRBV7-3	-	TRBJ2-1	ASSYRGPGGINEQF
TRBV7-9	-	TRBJ1-2	ASSLNPTPINYGYT
TRBV7-9	-	TRBJ2-2	ASSSGGRIGELF
TRBV4-3	few	TRBJ1-1	ASSQDRGTEAF
TRBV13	-	TRBJ2-2	ASSPDRGPFELF
TRBV28	-	TRBJ2-7	ASSLFGGPYEQY
TRBV7-9	-	TRBJ2-7	ASSLEGNYEQY
TRBV19	-	TRBJ1-5	ASSYRGGNQPQH
TRBV5-8	once	TRBJ1-6	ASSLTGYSPLH
TRBV10-1	-	TRBJ1-1	ASSLDRNTEAF
TRBV5-1	once	TRBJ2-1	ASSLQGVPYNEQF
TRBV6-5	-	TRBJ1-2	ASSRDRANYGYT
TRBV11-2	-	TRBJ2-3	ASSTTRGTDTQY
TRBV28	-	TRBJ2-5	ASSFLDRGPQETQY
TRBV21-1	-	TRBJ1-1	ASSPTKGGPALPNTEAF
TRBV5-5	-	TRBJ2-5	ASSLGQGPVGGTQY
TRBV6-6	-	TRBJ1-5	ASGQNRAQPQH
TRBV4-3	-	TRBJ2-7	ASSQQRTGVLGGEQY
TRBV5-5	few	TRBJ1-2	ASSLGPTLDTYGYT